A single TCR beta chain is shown here with its context. This clonotype was seen a handful of times. The specificity of this receptor is unknown. One base away there is no much larger clone; base qualities are not given. Systemically healthy Caucasian individuals from Russia, 39 in total and aged roughly 6 to 100 years, were included as donors. Approximately 9.3 milliliters of peripheral blood were drawn from each donor into EDTA-treated Vacutainer tubes. PBMCs were isolated by Ficoll-Paque density-gradient centrifugation, with at least 6.5 million obtained per sample. Total RNA was extracted from PBMCs with Trizol reagent, with at least 5 micrograms obtained per sample. Naive CD45RAhigh/CD27high T cell percentages were measured by flow cytometry on a PBMC aliquot from every donor. Receptor libraries were prepared by 5' RACE. This sample was sequenced with an Illumina HiSeq 2500. A second PCR of roughly 6 to 12 cycles was performed with a sample-barcoded 5' primer and a J-beta primer mix. A template-switch 5' adaptor carrying 12 random nucleotides introduced a unique molecular identifier onto each TCR beta cDNA molecule. At least 2.5 million CDR3-containing paired-end reads were obtained from each sample. All of the RNA was converted into first-strand cDNA using the Mint cDNA synthesis kit, with a TRBC-specific oligonucleotide serving as the primer. All cDNA was treated with uracil-DNA glycosylase and then went through a first 18-cycle PCR with the universal primers M1SS and BC2_uni_R. The paper's data handling went like this. For normalization, 1 million high-quality reads, each with a distinct molecular identifier, were randomly selected from each sample. Instead of being binned into consensus sequences, reads that shared molecular identifiers were thrown out. CDR3 identification, clonotype clustering and error correction used MiTCR with a Q25 quality threshold and the strictest error-elimination algorithm. A nonparametric unseen species model with Euler transformation was used to estimate a lower bound on total TCR beta diversity. TCRdb trimmed public reads at Q25 via fastp, called clones via MiXCR and kept in-frame beta chains. CDR3 protein sequences are deduplicated, and each keeps its most common genes and DNA. The V and J calls were not made by the authors but by TCRdb's processing. This sample holds about 680,000 distinct CDR3 sequences; approximately 49% were observed only once. Around a third of the sample comes from the top ten.

The data originate from a study of blood T cells in healthy people across ages (dated by TCRdb to between 2014 and 2016). Concerning the study at large: Template switching captured roughly one uniquely barcoded TCR beta cDNA molecule per two T cells in model experiments. Age-related changes in TCR beta repertoire diversity were measured in the study by deep sequencing normalized with unique cDNA molecular identifiers. Donors were grouped into four age groups: young (average approximately 15 years), middle-aged (around 39), aged (around 56) and long-lived (approximately 82). Donors of different ages were randomly distributed across sequencing lanes to avoid experimental bias. Using the same blood draw, the study looked at two additional independent replicas of 1 million unique cDNA reads for two donors, one aged 18 to 29 and the other aged 80 or older. What the work shows at the level of the full study, not this receptor alone: The long-lived group showed more naive CD4+ T cells, fewer expanded clones and increased TCR diversity than the aged group, suggesting age selection. The percentage of naive T cells measured by flow cytometry correlated strongly with observed TCR beta diversity. Donor CMV infection status was unknown, potentially confounding age-related changes in expanded clonotypes. Estimates of total diversity based on one million sequenced T cells were regarded as lower bounds and as underestimates. Observed TCR beta diversity per million T cells fell roughly linearly with age, and a significant reduction was already apparent by age roughly 40. Since profiling was done on bulk unsorted PBMCs, naive and antigen-experienced compartments could not be conclusively compared.

Trimming leaves V shorter by 4 bases and J shorter by 2 bases, with the junction holding 8 bases beyond the gene matches. From the cysteine up to the phenylalanine, the CDR3 has a length of 15 residues. Only the CDR3 DNA stays, 45 bases, in frame from base 1. CDR1 and CDR2 are drawn from the germline V gene (reference sequence): SGHNT, YYREEE. The source material was blood. The rearrangement joined TRBV5-4 to TRBJ2-5, with 7 bases aligning to TRBD2. The receptor was isolated from an older woman in good health. For the CDR3, the sequence is CASSVGRAGQETQYF. The sequenced DNA: TGTGCCAGCAGCGTAGGTCGAGCGGGACAAGAGACCCAGTACTTC. Outside the CDR3, residues come from the reference TRBV5-4 and TRBJ2-5 proteins, so the full variable domain is: ETGVTQSPTHLIKTRGQQVTLRCSSQSGHNTVSWYQQALGQGPQFIFQYYREEENGRGNFPPRFSGLQFPNYSSELNVNALELDDSALYLCASSVGRAGQETQYFGPGTRLLVL.